The clone carrying this T cell receptor (beta chain) was seen a handful of times. Its antigen is undetermined. The source of the sample is a study of PD-1 blockade in classical Hodgkin lymphoma. General study results and limits: Compared with baseline, CD4+ but not CD8+ TCR diversity had risen significantly by C4D1. Newly diagnosed patients reportedly trailed healthy donors in baseline TCR diversity.

Clones were read by immunoSEQ multiplex PCR, and TCRdb kept only the in-frame ones, dropping some. The sample yields 130,000 to 150,000 clones, approximately 72% seen once. Every patient was affected by relapse after autologous stem cell transplantation, while exposure to brentuximab vedotin was not uniform. Complete response, partial response or progressive disease were the best responses. V was pared by 5 bases and J by 7 bases, with 11 bases of the junction left unmatched. Germline CDR1 and CDR2: SEHNR and FQNEAQ (reference sequence). The CDR3 contains 14 residues. The sequence came from a human donor with classical Hodgkin lymphoma. V gene TRBV7-9 combines with J gene TRBJ2-7, with TRBD1 matching 7 bases. Sequencing used peripheral blood mononuclear cells (PBMCs), obtained before the second cycle of nivolumab. CDR3 loop: CASSAGTALGEQYF. The DNA for the CDR3 is TGTGCCAGCAGCGCCGGGACAGCCCTTGGGGAGCAGTACTTC.